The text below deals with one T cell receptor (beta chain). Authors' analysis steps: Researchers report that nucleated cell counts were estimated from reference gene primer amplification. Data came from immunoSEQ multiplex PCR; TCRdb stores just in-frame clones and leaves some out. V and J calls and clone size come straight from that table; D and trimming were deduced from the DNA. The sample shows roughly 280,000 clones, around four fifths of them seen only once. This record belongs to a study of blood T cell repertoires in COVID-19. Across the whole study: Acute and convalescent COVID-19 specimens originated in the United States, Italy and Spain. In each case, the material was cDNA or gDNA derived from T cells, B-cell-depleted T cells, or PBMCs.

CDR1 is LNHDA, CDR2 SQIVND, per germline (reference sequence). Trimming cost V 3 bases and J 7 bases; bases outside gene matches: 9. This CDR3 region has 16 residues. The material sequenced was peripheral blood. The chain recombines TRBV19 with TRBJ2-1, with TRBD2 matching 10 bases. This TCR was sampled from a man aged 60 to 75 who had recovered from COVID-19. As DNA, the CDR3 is TGTGCCAGTAGTATGAAAAGCGGGAGGGCCAATAATGAGCAGTTCTTC. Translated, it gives CASSMKSGRANNEQFF. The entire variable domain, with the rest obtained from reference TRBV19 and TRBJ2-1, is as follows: DGGITQSPKYLFRKEGQNVTLSCEQNLNHDAMYWYRQDPGQGLRLIYYSQIVNDFQKGDIAEGYSVSREKKESFPLTVTSAQKNPTAFYLCASSMKSGRANNEQFFGPGTRLTVL.